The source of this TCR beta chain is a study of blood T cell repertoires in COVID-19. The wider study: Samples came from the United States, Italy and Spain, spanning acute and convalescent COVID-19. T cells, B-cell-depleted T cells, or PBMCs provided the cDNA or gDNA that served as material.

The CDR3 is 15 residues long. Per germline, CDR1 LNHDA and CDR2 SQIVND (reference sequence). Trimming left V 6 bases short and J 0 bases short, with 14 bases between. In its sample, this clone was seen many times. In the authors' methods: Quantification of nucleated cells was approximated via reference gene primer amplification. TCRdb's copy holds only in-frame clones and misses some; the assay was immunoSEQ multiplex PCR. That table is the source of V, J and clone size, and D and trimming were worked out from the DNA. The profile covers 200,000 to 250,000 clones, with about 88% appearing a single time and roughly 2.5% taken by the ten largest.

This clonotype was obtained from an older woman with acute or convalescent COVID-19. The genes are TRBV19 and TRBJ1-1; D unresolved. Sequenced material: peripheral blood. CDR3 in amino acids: CASRQSSFMNTEAFF. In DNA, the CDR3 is TGTGCCAGTAGACAGAGCTCGTTTATGAACACTGAAGCTTTCTTT.